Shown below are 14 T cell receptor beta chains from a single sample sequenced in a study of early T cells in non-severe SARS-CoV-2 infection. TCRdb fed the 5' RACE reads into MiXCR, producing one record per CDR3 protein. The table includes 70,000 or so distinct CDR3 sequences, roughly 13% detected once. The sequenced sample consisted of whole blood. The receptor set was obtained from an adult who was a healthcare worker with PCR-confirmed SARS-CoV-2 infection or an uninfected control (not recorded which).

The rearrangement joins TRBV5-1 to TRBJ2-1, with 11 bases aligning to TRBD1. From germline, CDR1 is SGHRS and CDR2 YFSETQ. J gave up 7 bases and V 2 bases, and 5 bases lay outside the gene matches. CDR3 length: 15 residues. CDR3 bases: TGCGCCAGCAGCTTATCTTGGGACAGGGGGAATGAGCAGTTCTTC. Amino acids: CASSLSWDRGNEQFF.

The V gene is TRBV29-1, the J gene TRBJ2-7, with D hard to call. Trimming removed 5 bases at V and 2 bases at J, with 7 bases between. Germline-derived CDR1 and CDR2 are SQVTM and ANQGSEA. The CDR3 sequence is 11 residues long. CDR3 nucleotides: TGCAGCGTTCGCCAGACCTACGAGCAGTACTTC. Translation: CSVRQTYEQYF.

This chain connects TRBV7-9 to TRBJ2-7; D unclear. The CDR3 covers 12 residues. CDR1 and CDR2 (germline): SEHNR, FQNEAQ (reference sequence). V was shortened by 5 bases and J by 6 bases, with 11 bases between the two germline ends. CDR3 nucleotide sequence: TGTGCCAGCAGCGCCGGCCCCGGCGAGCAGTACTTC. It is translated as CASSAGPGEQYF.

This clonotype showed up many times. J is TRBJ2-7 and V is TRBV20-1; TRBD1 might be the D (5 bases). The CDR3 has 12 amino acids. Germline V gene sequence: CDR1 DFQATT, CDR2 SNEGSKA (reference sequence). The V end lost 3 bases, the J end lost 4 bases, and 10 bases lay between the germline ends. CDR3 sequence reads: CSASLGEYEQYF. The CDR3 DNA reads TGCAGTGCTAGTCTAGGGGAATACGAGCAGTACTTC.

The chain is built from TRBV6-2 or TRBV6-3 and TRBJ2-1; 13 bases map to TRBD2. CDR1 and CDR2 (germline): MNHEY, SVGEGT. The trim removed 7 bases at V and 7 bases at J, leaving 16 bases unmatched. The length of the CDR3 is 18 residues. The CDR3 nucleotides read TGTGCCAGCATCCGGGGACTAGCGGGGAGTTTTCTAAGGAATGAGCAGTTCTTC. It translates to CASIRGLAGSFLRNEQFF.

CDR3 bases: TGTGCCAGCAGTTTGACACGCAACGAGCAGTACTTC. Protein: CASSLTRNEQYF. The rearrangement joins TRBV28 to TRBJ2-7, with D hard to call. The CDR3 loop spans 12 amino acids. Trimming cost V 3 bases and J 5 bases, with 8 bases left between them. Germline-derived CDR1 and CDR2 are MDHEN and SYDVKM. Full variable domain (remainder filled in from reference TRBV28 and TRBJ2-7): DVKVTQSSRYLVKRTGEKVFLECVQDMDHENMFWYRQDPGLGLRLIYFSYDVKMKEKGDIPEGYSVSREKKERFSLILESASTNQTSMYLCASSLTRNEQYFGPGTRLTVT.

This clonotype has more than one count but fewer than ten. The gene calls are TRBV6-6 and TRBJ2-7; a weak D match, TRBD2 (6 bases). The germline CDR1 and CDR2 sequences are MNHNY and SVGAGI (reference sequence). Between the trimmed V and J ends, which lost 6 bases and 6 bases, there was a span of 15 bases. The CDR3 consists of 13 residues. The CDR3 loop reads CASSPDLGGEQYF. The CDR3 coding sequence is TGTGCCAGCAGCCCTGACCTGGGGGGCGAGCAGTACTTC.

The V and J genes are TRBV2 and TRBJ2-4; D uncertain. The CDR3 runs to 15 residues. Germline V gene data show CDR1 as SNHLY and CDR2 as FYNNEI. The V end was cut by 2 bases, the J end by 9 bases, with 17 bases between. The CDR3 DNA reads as TGTGCCAGCAGTGAATTGGTTCAGCGAATGGGCATTCAGTACTTC. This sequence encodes CASSELVQRMGIQYF.

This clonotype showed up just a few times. The CDR3 loop is CASSPSGQYGYTF. CDR3 bases: TGTGCCAGCAGCCCGTCCGGACAGTATGGCTACACCTTC. The J gene is TRBJ1-2, the V gene TRBV7-9, with a possible D match to TRBD1 (6 bases). The CDR3 is 13 residues long. Germline V CDR1 and CDR2: SEHNR, FQNEAQ (reference sequence). The ends were cut back, 5 bases at V and 5 bases at J, with 12 bases in the middle.

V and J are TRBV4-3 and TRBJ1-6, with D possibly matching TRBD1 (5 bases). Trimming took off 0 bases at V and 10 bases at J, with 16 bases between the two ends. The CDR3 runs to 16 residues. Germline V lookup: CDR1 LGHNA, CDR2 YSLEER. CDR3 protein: CASSQDLEGIVSPLHF. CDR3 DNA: TGCGCCAGCAGCCAAGATTTGGAGGGGATAGTGTCACCCCTCCACTTT.

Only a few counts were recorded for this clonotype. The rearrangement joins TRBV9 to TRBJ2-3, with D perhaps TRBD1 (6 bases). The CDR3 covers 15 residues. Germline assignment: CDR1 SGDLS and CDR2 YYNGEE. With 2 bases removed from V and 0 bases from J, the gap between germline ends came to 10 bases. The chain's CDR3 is CASSVRQESTDTQYF. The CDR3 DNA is TGTGCCAGCAGCGTCCGACAGGAGAGCACAGATACGCAGTATTTT.

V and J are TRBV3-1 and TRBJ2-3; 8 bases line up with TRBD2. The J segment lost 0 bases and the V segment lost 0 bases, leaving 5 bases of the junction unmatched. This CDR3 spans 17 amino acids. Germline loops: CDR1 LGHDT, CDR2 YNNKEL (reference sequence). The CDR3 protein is CASSQDPSGGSTDTQYF. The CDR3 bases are TGTGCCAGCAGCCAAGATCCAAGCGGGGGTAGCACAGATACGCAGTATTTT.

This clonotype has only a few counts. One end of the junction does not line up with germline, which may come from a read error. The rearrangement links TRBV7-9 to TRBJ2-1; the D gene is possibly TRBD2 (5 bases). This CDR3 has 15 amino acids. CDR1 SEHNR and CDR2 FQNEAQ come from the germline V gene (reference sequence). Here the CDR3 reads CANSADLISYNEQFF. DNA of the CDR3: TGTGCCAACAGCGCGGACTTAATCTCCTACAATGAGCAGTTCTTC.

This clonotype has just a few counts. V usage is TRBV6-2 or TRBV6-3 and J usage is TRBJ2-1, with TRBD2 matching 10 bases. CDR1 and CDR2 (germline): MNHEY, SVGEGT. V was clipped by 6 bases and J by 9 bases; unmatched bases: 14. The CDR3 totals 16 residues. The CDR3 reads CASSLLGSGGASEQFF. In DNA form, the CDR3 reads TGTGCCAGCAGCCTCCTGGGGAGCGGGGGGGCCAGTGAGCAGTTCTTC.